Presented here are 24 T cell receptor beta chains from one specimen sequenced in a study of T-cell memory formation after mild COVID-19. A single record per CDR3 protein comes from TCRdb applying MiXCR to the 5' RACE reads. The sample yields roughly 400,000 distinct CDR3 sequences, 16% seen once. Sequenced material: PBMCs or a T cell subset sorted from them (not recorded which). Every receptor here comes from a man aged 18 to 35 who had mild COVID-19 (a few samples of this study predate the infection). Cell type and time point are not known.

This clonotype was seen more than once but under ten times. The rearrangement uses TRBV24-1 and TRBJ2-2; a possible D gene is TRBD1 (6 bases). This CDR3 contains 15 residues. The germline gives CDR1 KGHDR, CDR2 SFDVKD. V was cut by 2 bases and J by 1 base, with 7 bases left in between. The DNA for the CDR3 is TGTGCCACCAGTGATTGGGGACAGAACACCGGGGAGCTGTTTTTT. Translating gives CATSDWGQNTGELFF.

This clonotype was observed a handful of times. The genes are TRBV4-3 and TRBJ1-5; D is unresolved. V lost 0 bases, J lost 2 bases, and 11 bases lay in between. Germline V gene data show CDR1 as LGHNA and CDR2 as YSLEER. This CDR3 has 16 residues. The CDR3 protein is CASSQEPGQGNQPQHF. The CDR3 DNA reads TGCGCCAGCAGCCAAGAACCCGGCCAGGGCAATCAGCCCCAGCATTTT.

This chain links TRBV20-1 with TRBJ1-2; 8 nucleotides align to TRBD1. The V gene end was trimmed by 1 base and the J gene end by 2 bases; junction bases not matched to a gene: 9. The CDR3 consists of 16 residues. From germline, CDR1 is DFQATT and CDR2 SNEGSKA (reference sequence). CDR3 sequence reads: CSARGSPTGANYGYTF. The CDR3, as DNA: TGCAGTGCTAGAGGATCCCCGACAGGGGCGAACTATGGCTACACCTTC.

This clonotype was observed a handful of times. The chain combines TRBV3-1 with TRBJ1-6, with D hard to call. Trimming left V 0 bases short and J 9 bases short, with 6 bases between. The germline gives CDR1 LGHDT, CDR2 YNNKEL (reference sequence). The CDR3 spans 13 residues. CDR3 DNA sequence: TGTGCCAGCAGCCAAGATAACCTTTCACCCCTCCACTTT. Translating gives CASSQDNLSPLHF. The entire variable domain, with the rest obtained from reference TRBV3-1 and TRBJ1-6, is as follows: DTAVSQTPKYLVTQMGNDKSIKCEQNLGHDTMYWYKQDSKKFLKIMFSYNNKELIINETVPNRFSPKSPDKAHLNLHINSLELGDSAVYFCASSQDNLSPLHFGNGTRLTVT.

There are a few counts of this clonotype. The CDR3 DNA reads TGCGCCTCCAGGCCCAGTAACTATGGCTACACCTTC. Encoded protein: CASRPSNYGYTF. The gene calls are TRBV20-1 and TRBJ1-2, with D unresolved. Germline CDR1 and CDR2: DFQATT and SNEGSKA (reference sequence). This CDR3 contains 12 residues.

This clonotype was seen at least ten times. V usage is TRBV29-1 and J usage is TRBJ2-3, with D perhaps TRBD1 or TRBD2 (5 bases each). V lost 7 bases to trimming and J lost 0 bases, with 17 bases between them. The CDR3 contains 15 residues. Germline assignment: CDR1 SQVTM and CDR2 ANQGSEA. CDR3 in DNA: TGCAGCGCCGAAGGGACGGATACTAGCACAGATACGCAGTATTTT. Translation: CSAEGTDTSTDTQYF.

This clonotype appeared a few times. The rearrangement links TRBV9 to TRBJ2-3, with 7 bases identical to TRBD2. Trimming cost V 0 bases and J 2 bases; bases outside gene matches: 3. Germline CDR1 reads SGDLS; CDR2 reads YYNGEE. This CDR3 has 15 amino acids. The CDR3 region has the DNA TGTGCCAGCAGCGTAGTTAGCGGGTACACAGATACGCAGTATTTT. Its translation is CASSVVSGYTDTQYF.

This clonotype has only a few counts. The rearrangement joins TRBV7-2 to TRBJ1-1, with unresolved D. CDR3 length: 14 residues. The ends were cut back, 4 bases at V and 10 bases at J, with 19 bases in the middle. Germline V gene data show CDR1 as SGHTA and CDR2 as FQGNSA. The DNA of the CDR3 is TGTGCCAGCAGCTCCCCAGCTTTGGGGAGTATAGCTTTCTTT. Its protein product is CASSSPALGSIAFF. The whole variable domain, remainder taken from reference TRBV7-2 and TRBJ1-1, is GAGVSQSPSNKVTEKGKDVELRCDPISGHTALYWYRQSLGQGLEFLIYFQGNSAPDKSGLPSDRFSAERTGGSVSTLTIQRTQQEDSAVYLCASSSPALGSIAFFGQGTRLTVV.

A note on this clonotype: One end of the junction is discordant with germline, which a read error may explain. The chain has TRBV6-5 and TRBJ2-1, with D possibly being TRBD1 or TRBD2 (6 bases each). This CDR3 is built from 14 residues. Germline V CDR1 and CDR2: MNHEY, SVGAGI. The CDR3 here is CASSYWSGGAGVVF. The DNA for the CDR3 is TGTGCCAGCAGTTATTGGTCGGGCGGGGCAGGGGTGGTCTTC.

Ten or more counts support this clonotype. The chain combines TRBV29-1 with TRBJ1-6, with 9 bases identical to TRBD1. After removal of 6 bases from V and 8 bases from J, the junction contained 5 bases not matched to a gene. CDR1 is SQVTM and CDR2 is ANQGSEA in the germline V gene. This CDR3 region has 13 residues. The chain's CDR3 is CSVGRDRDSPLHF. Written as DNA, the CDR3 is TGCAGCGTGGGCCGGGACAGGGATTCACCCCTCCACTTT.

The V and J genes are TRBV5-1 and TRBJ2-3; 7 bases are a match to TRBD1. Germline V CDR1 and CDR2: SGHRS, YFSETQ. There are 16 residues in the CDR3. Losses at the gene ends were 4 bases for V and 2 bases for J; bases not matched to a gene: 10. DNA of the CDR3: TGCGCCAGCAGCCCCCGGGGACAGACCCCCACAGATACGCAGTATTTT. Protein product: CASSPRGQTPTDTQYF.

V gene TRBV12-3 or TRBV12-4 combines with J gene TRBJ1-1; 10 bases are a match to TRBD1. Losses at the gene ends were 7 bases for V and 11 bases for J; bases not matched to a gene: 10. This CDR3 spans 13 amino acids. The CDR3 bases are TGTGCCAGCACTCCGGGACAGGGGAGGAGTGCTTTCTTT. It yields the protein CASTPGQGRSAFF.

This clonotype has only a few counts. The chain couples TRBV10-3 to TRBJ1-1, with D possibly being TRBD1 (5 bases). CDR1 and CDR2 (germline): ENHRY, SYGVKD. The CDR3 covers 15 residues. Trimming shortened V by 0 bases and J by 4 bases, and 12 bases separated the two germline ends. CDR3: CAISESGTGGTEAFF. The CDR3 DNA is TGTGCCATCAGTGAGTCAGGGACGGGGGGCACTGAAGCTTTCTTT.

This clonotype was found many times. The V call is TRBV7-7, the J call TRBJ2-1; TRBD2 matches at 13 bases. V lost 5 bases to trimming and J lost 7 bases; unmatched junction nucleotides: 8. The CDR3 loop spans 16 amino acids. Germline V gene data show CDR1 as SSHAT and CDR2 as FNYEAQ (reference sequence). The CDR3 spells CASSAVLAGGPNEQFF. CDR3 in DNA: TGTGCCAGCAGCGCGGTACTAGCGGGGGGGCCGAATGAGCAGTTCTTC.

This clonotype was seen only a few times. CDR3 in amino acids: CASSQSPGGLAFF. The CDR3 DNA is TGTGCCAGCAGCCAGTCCCCGGGAGGGTTAGCTTTCTTT. J is TRBJ1-1 and V is TRBV13; D not certain. This CDR3 contains 13 residues. Per the germline V gene, CDR1 is PRHDT and CDR2 is FYEKMQ (reference sequence). Trimming pared 5 bases from V and 10 bases from J, leaving 17 bases between.

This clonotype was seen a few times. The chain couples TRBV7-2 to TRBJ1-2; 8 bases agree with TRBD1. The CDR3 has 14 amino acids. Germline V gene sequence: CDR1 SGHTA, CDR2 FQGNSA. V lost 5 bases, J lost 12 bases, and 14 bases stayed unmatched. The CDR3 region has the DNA TGTGCCAGCAGCCTCGATGGGGGACAGGCCCGGCACACCTTC. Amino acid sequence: CASSLDGGQARHTF.

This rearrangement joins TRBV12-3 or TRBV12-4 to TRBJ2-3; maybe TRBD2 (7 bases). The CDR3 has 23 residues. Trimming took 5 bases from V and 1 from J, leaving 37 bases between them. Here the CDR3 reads CASSPAPGRGLFRGAAGTDTQYF. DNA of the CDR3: TGTGCCAGCAGTCCCGCCCCTGGGCGGGGGCTTTTCAGGGGCGCAGCGGGCACAGATACGCAGTATTTT.

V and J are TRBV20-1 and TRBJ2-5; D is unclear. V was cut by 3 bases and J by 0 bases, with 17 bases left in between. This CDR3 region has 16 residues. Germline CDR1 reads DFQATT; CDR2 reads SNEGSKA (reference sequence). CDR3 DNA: TGCAGTGCTAGCTCCACCGTCGGACCCTACCAAGAGACCCAGTACTTC. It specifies CSASSTVGPYQETQYF.

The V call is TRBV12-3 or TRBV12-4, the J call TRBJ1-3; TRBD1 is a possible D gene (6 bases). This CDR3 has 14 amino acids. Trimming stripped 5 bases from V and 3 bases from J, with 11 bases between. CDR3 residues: CASSKQGGGNTIYF. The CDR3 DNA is TGTGCCAGCAGTAAACAGGGCGGTGGAAACACCATATATTTT.

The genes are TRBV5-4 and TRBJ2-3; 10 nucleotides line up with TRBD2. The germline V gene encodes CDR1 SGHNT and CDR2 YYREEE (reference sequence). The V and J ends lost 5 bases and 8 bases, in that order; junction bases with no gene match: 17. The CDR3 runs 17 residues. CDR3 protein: CASSPPLAGADAGTQYF. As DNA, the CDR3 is TGTGCCAGCAGTCCACCGCTAGCGGGGGCAGATGCGGGTACGCAGTATTTT. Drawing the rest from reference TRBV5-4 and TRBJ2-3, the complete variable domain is ETGVTQSPTHLIKTRGQQVTLRCSSQSGHNTVSWYQQALGQGPQFIFQYYREEENGRGNFPPRFSGLQFPNYSSELNVNALELDDSALYLCASSPPLAGADAGTQYFGPGTRLTVL.

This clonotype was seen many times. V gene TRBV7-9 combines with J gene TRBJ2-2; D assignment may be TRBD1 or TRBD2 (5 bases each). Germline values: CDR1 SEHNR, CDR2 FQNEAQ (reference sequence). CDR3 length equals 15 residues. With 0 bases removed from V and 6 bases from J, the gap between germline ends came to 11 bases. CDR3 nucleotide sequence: TGTGCCAGCAGCTTAGCGTGGGGGAGTTCCGGGGAGCTGTTTTTT. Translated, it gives CASSLAWGSSGELFF.

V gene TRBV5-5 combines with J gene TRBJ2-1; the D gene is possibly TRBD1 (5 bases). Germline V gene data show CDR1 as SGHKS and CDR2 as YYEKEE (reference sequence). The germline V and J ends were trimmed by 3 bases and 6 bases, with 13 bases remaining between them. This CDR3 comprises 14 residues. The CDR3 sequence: CASSYRQNLNEQFF. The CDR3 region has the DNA TGTGCCAGCAGCTACCGACAGAACCTCAATGAGCAGTTCTTC.

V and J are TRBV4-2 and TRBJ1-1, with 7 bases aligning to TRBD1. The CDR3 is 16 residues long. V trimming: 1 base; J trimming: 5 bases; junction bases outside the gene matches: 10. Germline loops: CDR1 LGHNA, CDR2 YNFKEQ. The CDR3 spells CASSQAPGGMGTEAFF. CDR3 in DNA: TGTGCCAGCAGCCAAGCACCAGGGGGAATGGGGACTGAAGCTTTCTTT.

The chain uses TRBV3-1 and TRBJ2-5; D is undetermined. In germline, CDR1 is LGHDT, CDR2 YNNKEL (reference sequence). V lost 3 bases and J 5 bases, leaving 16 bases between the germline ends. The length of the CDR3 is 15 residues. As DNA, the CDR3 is TGTGCCAGCAGCCATGAGTCCGGACCGGTGGAGACCCAGTACTTC. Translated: CASSHESGPVETQYF.